This T cell receptor beta chain is from a study of T-cell reconstitution after alpha-beta-depleted transplantation in children (TCRdb year 2016). For the study in its entirety: Using TCR repertoire profiling, the study quantitatively followed how T-cell immune reconstitution unfolded in children after TCRalphabeta/CD19-depleted allogeneic hematopoietic cell transplantation. Here is what the overall study found, with its caveats: Hyperexpanded clone frequencies declined over subsequent months; after one year, T-cell counts and TCRbeta diversity were mostly attributed to newly produced T cells. Apparently early alphabetaT-cell count recovery about two months after transplant reportedly relied on only several hundred rapidly expanded clones derived from non-depleted graft cells. In some patients, the high TCRbeta diversity seen at day 60 was put down to recipient T cells and intrathymic progenitors that had survived conditioning.

Reading the label with the study, this specimen's treatment or condition is: allogeneic hematopoietic cell transplantation with graft depleted of TCRalphabeta T cells and CD19 B cells. The transplant recipients were children given TCRalphabeta/CD19-depleted allogeneic hematopoietic cell grafts. The sample holds a few counts of this clonotype. The clone's antigen remains unknown. No quality values exist for individual bases; no much larger clone is one base distant. Libraries were constructed by PCR. This sample was sequenced with an Illumina HiSeq 2500. TCR libraries were prepared with molecular barcoding, using unique molecular identifiers to normalize TCRbeta repertoire quantification. TCRdb handled the public reads itself, with Q25 trimming in fastp and clone calling in MiXCR, and kept productive beta chains. For every CDR3 protein sequence, its rows merge into one entry that carries the most common genes and DNA. This sample is represented by approximately 1,000,000 distinct CDR3 sequences; roughly 31% of them were singletons. Together, the top ten hold approximately 30% of the sample.

The clonotype comes from a boy less than two years old who had a stem cell transplant for SCID, so the T cells may come from the graft donor. The specimen comprised PBMCs, mostly from graft donor cells, sampled 360 days after TCRalphabeta/CD19-depleted stem cell transplant.

CDR3 sequence: CASSLGLGASFTDTQYF. At the DNA level, the sequence is TGTGCCAGCAGCTTAGGGCTCGGCGCTTCTTTCACAGATACGCAGTATTTT. In this chain, TRBV7-2 is recombined with TRBJ2-3; the D gene identity is not certain. The germline ends are 16 bases apart after V is trimmed by 1 base and J by 2 bases. Based on the germline V gene, the CDR1 and CDR2 sequences are SGHTA and FQGNSA. Reading from cysteine to phenylalanine, the CDR3 counts 17 amino acids. This entry keeps only the CDR3 DNA: 51 bases, framed from base 1.